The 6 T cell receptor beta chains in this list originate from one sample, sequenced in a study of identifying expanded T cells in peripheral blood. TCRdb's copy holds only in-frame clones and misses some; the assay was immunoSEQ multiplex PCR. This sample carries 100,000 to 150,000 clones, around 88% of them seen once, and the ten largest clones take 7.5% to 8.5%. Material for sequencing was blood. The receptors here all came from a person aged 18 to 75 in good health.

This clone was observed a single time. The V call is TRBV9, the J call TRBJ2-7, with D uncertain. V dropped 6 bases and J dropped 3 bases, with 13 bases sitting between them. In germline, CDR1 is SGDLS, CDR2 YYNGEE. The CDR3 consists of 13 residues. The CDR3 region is CASTPALGYEQYF. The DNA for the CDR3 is TGTGCCAGCACCCCCGCCTTGGGCTACGAGCAGTACTTC.

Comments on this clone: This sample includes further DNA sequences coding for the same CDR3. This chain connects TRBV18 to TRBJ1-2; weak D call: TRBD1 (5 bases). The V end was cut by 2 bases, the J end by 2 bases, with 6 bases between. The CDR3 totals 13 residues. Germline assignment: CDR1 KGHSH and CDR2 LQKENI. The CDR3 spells CASSPGDNYGYTF. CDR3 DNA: TGTGCCAGCTCACCAGGGGACAACTATGGCTACACCTTC. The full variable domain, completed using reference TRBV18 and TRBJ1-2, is NAGVMQNPRHLVRRRGQEARLRCSPMKGHSHVYWYRQLPEEGLKFMVYLQKENIIDESGMPKERFSAEFPKEGPSILRIQQVVRGDSAAYFCASSPGDNYGYTFGSGTRLTVV.

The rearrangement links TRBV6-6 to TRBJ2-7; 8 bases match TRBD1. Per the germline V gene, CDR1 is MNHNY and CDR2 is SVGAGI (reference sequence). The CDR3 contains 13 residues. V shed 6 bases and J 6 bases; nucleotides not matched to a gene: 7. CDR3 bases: TGTGCCAGCAGCACGACAGGGGCAGGCGAGCAGTACTTC. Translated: CASSTTGAGEQYF.

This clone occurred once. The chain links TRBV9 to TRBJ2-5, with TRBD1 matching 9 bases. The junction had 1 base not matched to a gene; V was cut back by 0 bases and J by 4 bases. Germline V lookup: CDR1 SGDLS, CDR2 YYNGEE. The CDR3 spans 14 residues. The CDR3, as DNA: TGTGCCAGCAGCGTAGCGGGACAGGGAGAGACCCAGTACTTC. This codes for CASSVAGQGETQYF.

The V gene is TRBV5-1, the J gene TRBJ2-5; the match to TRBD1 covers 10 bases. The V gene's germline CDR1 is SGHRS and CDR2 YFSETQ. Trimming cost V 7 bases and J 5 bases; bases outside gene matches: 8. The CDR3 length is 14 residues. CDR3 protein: CASLGQGELETQYF. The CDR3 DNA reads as TGCGCCAGCCTAGGACAGGGGGAATTGGAGACCCAGTACTTC.

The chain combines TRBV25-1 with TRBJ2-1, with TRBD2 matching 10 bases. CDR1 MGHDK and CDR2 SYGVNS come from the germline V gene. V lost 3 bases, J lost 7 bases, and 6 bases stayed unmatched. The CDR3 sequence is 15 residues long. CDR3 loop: CASSDQAGGANEQFF. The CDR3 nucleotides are TGTGCCAGCAGTGACCAAGCGGGAGGGGCGAATGAGCAGTTCTTC.